What follows are 30 T cell receptor beta chains derived from one specimen sequenced in a study of lymphopenia after photon versus proton radiotherapy. Only in-frame clones appear in the TCRdb table, and some are missing; sequencing was by immunoSEQ multiplex PCR. Counted here are 25,000 to 30,000 clones, approximately 88% occurring once; the ten biggest clones make up 40% to 60%. This specimen was peripheral blood, taken from a patient treated with proton-based radiotherapy. Source of these receptors: a woman in her sixties or seventies with cholangiocarcinoma. Some clones in this sample may be carry-over from other donors' samples.

The table lists this clone with a count of one. This chain links TRBV20-1 with TRBJ1-2, with unresolved D. Germline CDR1 reads DFQATT; CDR2 reads SNEGSKA (reference sequence). The CDR3 has 11 residues. Deletions cut 0 bases from V and 1 base from J, with 0 bases between. CDR3 sequence (DNA): TGCAGTGCTAGAGATAACTATGGCTACACCTTC. Residues: CSARDNYGYTF.

This clone appeared once. V usage is TRBV5-3 and J usage is TRBJ2-2; D might be TRBD2 (5 bases). TRBV5-3 is recorded as an ORF, its role being uncertain. The germline V and J ends were trimmed by 2 bases and 3 bases, with 32 bases remaining between them. The CDR3 runs 22 residues. The CDR3 region is CARSFPRSVANPPLRDTGELFF. The CDR3, as DNA: TGTGCCAGAAGCTTCCCCCGTTCGGTAGCGAACCCACCTCTCCGGGACACCGGGGAGCTGTTTTTT.

This sequence joins TRBV5-8 and TRBJ1-2; a weak D match, TRBD1 (5 bases). CDR1 is SGHTS and CDR2 is YDEGEE in the germline V gene. V was clipped by 3 bases and J by 4 bases, with 16 bases between them. This CDR3 spans 15 amino acids. The CDR3 coding sequence is TGTGCCAGCAGCTCGACGTCGGCAAGGGGCTATGGCTACACCTTC. It specifies CASSSTSARGYGYTF.

J is TRBJ1-1 and V is TRBV29-1; no clear D gene. Trimming stripped 8 bases from V and 6 bases from J, with 16 bases between. The CDR3 covers 12 residues. The germline gives CDR1 SQVTM, CDR2 ANQGSEA. The CDR3 region has the DNA TGCAGCACCGTGCCGAATCCGCCTGAAGCTTTCTTT. Amino acid sequence: CSTVPNPPEAFF. Together with reference TRBV29-1 and TRBJ1-1, the CDR3 gives the full variable domain: SAVISQKPSRDICQRGTSLTIQCQVDSQVTMMFWYRQQPGQSLTLIATANQGSEATYESGFVIDKFPISRPNLTFSTLTVSNMSPEDSSIYLCSTVPNPPEAFFGQGTRLTVV.

This clone was observed a few times. The rearrangement uses TRBV12-5 and TRBJ1-3; D may be TRBD1 (5 bases). CDR1 and CDR2 from the germline V gene are LGHNT and FRNRAP. Trimming took 7 bases from V and 8 from J, leaving 15 bases between them. The CDR3 length is 13 residues. In nucleotides, the CDR3 is TGTGCTAGTGCCTCGGATCCCAGGGACACCATATATTTT. Amino acid sequence: CASASDPRDTIYF.

This chain uses TRBV9 with TRBJ2-1, with 11 bases aligning to TRBD2. Losses at the gene ends were 3 bases for V and 10 bases for J; bases not matched to a gene: 6. Germline lookup yields CDR1 SGDLS and CDR2 YYNGEE. This CDR3 is 14 amino acids long. The chain's CDR3 is CASSGSGGAGEQFF. The DNA of the CDR3 is TGTGCCAGCAGCGGTAGCGGGGGGGCCGGGGAGCAGTTCTTC.

The chain combines TRBV5-6 with TRBJ1-1; D is uncertain. Between the trimmed V and J ends, which lost 6 bases and 7 bases, there was a span of 16 bases. Germline CDR1 SGHDT, CDR2 YYEEEE. This CDR3 has 13 residues. CDR3 coding DNA: TGTGCCAGCATCCTCGGACGGACGAATGAAGCTTTCTTT. Protein product: CASILGRTNEAFF. The full variable domain, its missing parts supplied by reference TRBV5-6 and TRBJ1-1, is DAGVTQSPTHLIKTRGQQVTLRCSPKSGHDTVSWYQQALGQGPQFIFQYYEEEERQRGNFPDRFSGHQFPNYSSELNVNALLLGDSALYLCASILGRTNEAFFGQGTRLTVV.

The V gene is TRBV11-3, the J gene TRBJ1-1; the D is unclear. This CDR3 has 13 residues. Germline V CDR1 and CDR2: SGHNT, YENEEA. Between the trimmed V and J ends, which lost 5 bases and 3 bases, there was a span of 10 bases. The CDR3 coding sequence is TGTGCCAGCAGCCACGGAACGGACACTGAAGCTTTCTTT. Protein sequence: CASSHGTDTEAFF.

The chain has TRBV18 and TRBJ1-1, with D hard to call. V lost 2 bases and J lost 8, with 9 bases in between. Germline V lookup: CDR1 KGHSH, CDR2 LQKENI. The CDR3 has 12 residues. The CDR3 loop is CASSPGRREAFF. CDR3 coding DNA: TGTGCCAGCTCACCAGGTCGGCGGGAAGCTTTCTTT.

V and J are TRBV19 and TRBJ1-4; D unresolved. This CDR3 has 15 residues. From germline, CDR1 is LNHDA and CDR2 SQIVND (reference sequence). V was trimmed by 6 bases and J by 0 bases, leaving 11 bases between them. The CDR3 loop is CASRPQETTNEKLFF. CDR3 bases: TGTGCCAGTAGACCCCAGGAAACAACTAATGAAAAACTGTTTTTT.

This sequence joins TRBV4-1 and TRBJ1-1; maybe TRBD1 (5 bases). CDR1 is MGHRA and CDR2 is YSYEKL in the germline V gene. Trimming took 4 bases from V and 8 from J, leaving 11 bases between them. The CDR3 spans 12 residues. The CDR3 DNA is TGCGCCAGCAGCCCCTCGACAGCAGAAGCTTTCTTT. Protein product: CASSPSTAEAFF.

The gene calls are TRBV7-6 and TRBJ2-3; weak D call: TRBD2 (6 bases). This CDR3 contains 16 residues. V lost 1 base and J lost 0, with 11 bases in between. Germline V lookup: CDR1 SGHVS, CDR2 FNYEAQ. The CDR3 reads CASSLVSGPSTDTQYF. The CDR3 DNA sequence: TGTGCCAGCAGCTTAGTTAGCGGACCTAGCACAGATACGCAGTATTTT.

The V gene is TRBV4-3, the J gene TRBJ1-4; 7 bases map to TRBD1. The V and J ends lost 4 bases and 7 bases, in that order; junction bases with no gene match: 6. The germline V gene encodes CDR1 LGHNA and CDR2 YSLEER. This CDR3 contains 14 residues. The CDR3 nucleotides read TGCGCCAGCAGCCCGACAGGGATCGGTGAAAAACTGTTTTTT. Translating it yields CASSPTGIGEKLFF.

By frequency in the sample, this clone is medium-sized. The chain combines TRBV10-1 with TRBJ2-7; 7 nucleotides align to TRBD1. V shed 4 bases and J 6 bases; nucleotides not matched to a gene: 3. CDR1 WNHNN and CDR2 SYGVQD come from the germline V gene (reference sequence). CDR3 length: 12 residues. CDR3 nucleotide sequence: TGCGCCAGCAGTGGACAGGGTGGCGAGCAGTACTTC. Protein: CASSGQGGEQYF.

The chain couples TRBV2 to TRBJ2-5, with a weak D call TRBD2 (7 bases). The CDR3 runs 14 residues. From germline, CDR1 is SNHLY and CDR2 FYNNEI. Trimming cost V 7 bases and J 5 bases, with 17 bases left between them. CDR3 nucleotide sequence: TGTGCCAGCATCAAGGGGGGGCCACAGGAGACCCAGTACTTC. Amino acids: CASIKGGPQETQYF.

The J gene is TRBJ2-7, the V gene TRBV6-5; 7 nucleotides line up with TRBD1. CDR1 is MNHEY, CDR2 SVGAGI, per germline. CDR3 length equals 15 residues. J was trimmed by 2 bases and V by 6 bases; bases with no gene match: 10. The CDR3 spells CASRRARDSAYEQYF. The CDR3 coding sequence is TGTGCCAGCAGAAGAGCCCGGGACAGCGCCTACGAGCAGTACTTC.

This clone showed up just a few times. The V gene is TRBV11-2, the J gene TRBJ1-2; 7 nucleotides align to TRBD1. The CDR3 has 14 amino acids. The V gene's germline CDR1 is SGHAT and CDR2 FQNNGV. The J segment lost 8 bases and the V segment lost 5 bases, leaving 11 bases of the junction unmatched. The CDR3 is CASSRFGQVPGYTF. CDR3 sequence (DNA): TGTGCCAGCAGCAGATTTGGACAGGTCCCGGGCTACACCTTC.

The chain combines TRBV7-2 with TRBJ1-5; no firm D call. The germline CDR1 and CDR2 sequences are SGHTA and FQGNSA. The CDR3 totals 13 residues. V was trimmed by 0 bases and J by 6 bases, leaving 6 bases between them. The CDR3, as DNA: TGTGCCAGCAGCTTAGCACCTGGTCAGCCCCAGCATTTT. This encodes CASSLAPGQPQHF.

The gene calls are TRBV2 and TRBJ2-3; no clear D. CDR1 is SNHLY, CDR2 FYNNEI, per germline. The CDR3 runs 11 residues. V lost 4 bases and J 4 bases, leaving 3 bases between the germline ends. CDR3 amino acids: CASSVADTQYF. CDR3 in DNA: TGTGCCAGCAGTGTGGCAGATACGCAGTATTTT.

The CDR3 region is CAGEGSTDTQYF. The CDR3 DNA reads TGTGCCGGAGAAGGGTCCACAGATACGCAGTATTTT. The V gene is TRBV6-1, the J gene TRBJ2-3; D is unresolved. This CDR3 is built from 12 residues. Trimming removed 11 bases from V and 2 bases from J, with 11 bases in between. Germline-derived CDR1 and CDR2 are MNHNS and SASEGT.

The rearrangement links TRBV6-5 to TRBJ2-7; the match to TRBD2 covers 7 bases. Per germline, CDR1 MNHEY and CDR2 SVGAGI. The junction had 9 bases not matched to a gene; V was cut back by 5 bases and J by 2 bases. The CDR3 covers 15 residues. CDR3: CASSKSGTTTYEQYF. The CDR3 DNA reads TGTGCCAGCAGTAAGTCCGGGACTACGACCTACGAGCAGTACTTC.

The chain has TRBV14 and TRBJ2-7; the D is unclear. V was cut by 4 bases and J by 2 bases, with 12 bases left in between. This CDR3 spans 14 amino acids. The germline V gene encodes CDR1 SGHDN and CDR2 FVKESK. Here the CDR3 DNA reads TGTGCCAGCAGCCGTACGTTTGGTGCCTACGAGCAGTACTTC. Amino acids: CASSRTFGAYEQYF. The full variable domain, with the rest looked up from reference TRBV14 and TRBJ2-7, is EAGVTQFPSHSVIEKGQTVTLRCDPISGHDNLYWYRRVMGKEIKFLLHFVKESKQDESGMPNNRFLAERTGGTYSTLKVQPAELEDSGVYFCASSRTFGAYEQYFGPGTRLTVT.

This clone appeared a single time. This chain joins TRBV4-2 and TRBJ2-7; 12 bases are a match to TRBD2. CDR1 LGHNA and CDR2 YNFKEQ come from the germline V gene. The CDR3 consists of 15 residues. With 4 bases clipped from V and 6 bases from J, the junction kept 7 bases outside the gene matches. The DNA for the CDR3 is TGTGCCAGCAGCCGTCCTAGCGGGGGGGAATCCGAGCAGTACTTC. Amino acids: CASSRPSGGESEQYF.

This chain uses TRBV29-1 with TRBJ2-3; D is unresolved. CDR1 is SQVTM, CDR2 ANQGSEA, per germline. This CDR3 spans 10 amino acids. V shed 6 bases and J shed 2 bases, with 3 bases lying between them. The CDR3 DNA follows: TGCAGCGTAGACACAGATACGCAGTATTTT. This translates into CSVDTDTQYF.

This chain links TRBV5-1 with TRBJ2-3, with TRBD2 identical over 11 bases. V lost 0 bases, J lost 3 bases, and 3 bases stayed unmatched. Germline CDR1 reads SGHRS; CDR2 reads YFSETQ. This CDR3 spans 16 amino acids. The CDR3 nucleotides are TGCGCCAGCAGCTTGGTGTCTAGCGGGAGGACAGATACGCAGTATTTT. This translates into CASSLVSSGRTDTQYF.

The chain employs TRBV7-9 and TRBJ2-5, with D perhaps matching TRBD2 (5 bases). Germline V lookup: CDR1 SEHNR, CDR2 FQNEAQ (reference sequence). V was trimmed by 1 base and J by 1 base, leaving 7 bases between them. The CDR3 consists of 14 residues. The CDR3 protein is CASSLGGIQETQYF. The CDR3 DNA reads as TGTGCCAGCAGCTTAGGAGGGATCCAAGAGACCCAGTACTTC.

The gene calls are TRBV9 and TRBJ2-5; TRBD1 matches 8 bases. The CDR3 length is 16 residues. The germline CDR1 and CDR2 sequences are SGDLS and YYNGEE. J lost 4 bases, V lost 4 bases, and 12 bases had no gene match. This CDR3 reads CASSSSGQVGGETQYF. CDR3 nucleotide sequence: TGTGCCAGCAGCTCCTCGGGACAGGTCGGGGGAGAGACCCAGTACTTC.

The rearrangement joins TRBV11-2 to TRBJ2-7; 8 positions match TRBD2. The CDR3 consists of 13 residues. The germline gives CDR1 SGHAT, CDR2 FQNNGV. V gave up 5 bases and J gave up 3 bases; unmatched junction bases: 3. CDR3 in DNA: TGTGCCAGCAGCCTTAGCGGGGTCTACGAGCAGTACTTC. Its protein is CASSLSGVYEQYF.

J is TRBJ2-5 and V is TRBV10-1; 9 nucleotides align to TRBD1. The V and J ends lost 5 bases and 2 bases, in that order; junction bases with no gene match: 3. The CDR3 totals 14 residues. The germline V gene has CDR1 WNHNN and CDR2 SYGVQD (reference sequence). Here the CDR3 DNA reads TGCGCCAGCAGTAAGGGACAGGGTCAAGAGACCCAGTACTTC. This codes for CASSKGQGQETQYF.

The gene calls are TRBV7-9 and TRBJ1-1; a possible D gene is TRBD1 (5 bases). With 3 bases removed from V and 1 base from J, the gap between germline ends came to 15 bases. Germline CDR1 is SEHNR and CDR2 is FQNEAQ (reference sequence). The CDR3 is made up of 16 amino acids. Here the CDR3 reads CASSFGRGGGNTEAFF. The CDR3 nucleotides read TGTGCCAGCAGCTTTGGGCGGGGTGGGGGGAACACTGAAGCTTTCTTT.